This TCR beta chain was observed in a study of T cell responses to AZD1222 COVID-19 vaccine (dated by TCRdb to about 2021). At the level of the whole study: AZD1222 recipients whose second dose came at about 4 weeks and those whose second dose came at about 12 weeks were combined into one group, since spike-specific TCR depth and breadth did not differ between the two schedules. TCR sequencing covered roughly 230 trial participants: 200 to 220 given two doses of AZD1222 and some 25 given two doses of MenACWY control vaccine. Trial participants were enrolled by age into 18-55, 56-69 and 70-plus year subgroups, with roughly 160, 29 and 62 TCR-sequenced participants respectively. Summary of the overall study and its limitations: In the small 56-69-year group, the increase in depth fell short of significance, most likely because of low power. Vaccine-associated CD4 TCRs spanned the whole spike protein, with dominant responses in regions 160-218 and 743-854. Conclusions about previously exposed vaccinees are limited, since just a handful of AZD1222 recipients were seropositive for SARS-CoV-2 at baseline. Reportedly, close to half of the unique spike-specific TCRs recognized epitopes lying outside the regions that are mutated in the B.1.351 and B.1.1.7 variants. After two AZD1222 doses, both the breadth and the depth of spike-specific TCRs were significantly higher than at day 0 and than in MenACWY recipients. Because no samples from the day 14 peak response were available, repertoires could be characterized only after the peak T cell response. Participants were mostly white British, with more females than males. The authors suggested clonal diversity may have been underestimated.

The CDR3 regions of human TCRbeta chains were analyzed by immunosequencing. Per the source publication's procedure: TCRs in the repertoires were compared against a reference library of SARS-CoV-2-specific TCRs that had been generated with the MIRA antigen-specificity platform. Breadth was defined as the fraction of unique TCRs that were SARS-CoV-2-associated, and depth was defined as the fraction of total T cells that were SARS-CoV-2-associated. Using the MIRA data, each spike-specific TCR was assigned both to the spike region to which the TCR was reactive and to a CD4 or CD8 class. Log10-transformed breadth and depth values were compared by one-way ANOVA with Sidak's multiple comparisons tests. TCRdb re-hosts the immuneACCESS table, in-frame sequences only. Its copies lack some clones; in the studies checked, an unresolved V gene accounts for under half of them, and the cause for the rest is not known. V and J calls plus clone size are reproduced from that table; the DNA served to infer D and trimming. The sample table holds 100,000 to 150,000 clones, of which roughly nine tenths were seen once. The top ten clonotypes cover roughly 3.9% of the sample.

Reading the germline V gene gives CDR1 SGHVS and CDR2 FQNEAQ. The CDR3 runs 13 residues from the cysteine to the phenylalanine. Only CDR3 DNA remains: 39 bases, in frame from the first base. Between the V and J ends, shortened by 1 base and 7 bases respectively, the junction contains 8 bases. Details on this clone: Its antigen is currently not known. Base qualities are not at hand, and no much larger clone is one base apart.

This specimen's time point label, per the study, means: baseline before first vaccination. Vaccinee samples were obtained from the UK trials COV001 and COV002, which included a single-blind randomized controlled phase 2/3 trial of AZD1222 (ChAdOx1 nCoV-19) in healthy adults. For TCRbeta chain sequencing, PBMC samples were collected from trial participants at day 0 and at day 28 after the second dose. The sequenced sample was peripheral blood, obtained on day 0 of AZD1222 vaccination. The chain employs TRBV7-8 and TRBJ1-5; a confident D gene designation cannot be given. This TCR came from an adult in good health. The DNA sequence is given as TGTGCCAGCAGCTTAGAACGGCTCCAGCCCCAGCATTTT. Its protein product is CASSLERLQPQHF.